This T cell receptor beta chain emerged from a study of regulatory T cells in long-lasting Graves disease. Study conclusions and caveats: TCR diversity was lower in persistent than newly diagnosed Graves' disease.

The authors built TCR beta libraries using iRepertoire HTBI primers and Arm-PCR of CDR3 regions. MiXCR, applied by TCRdb to the multiplex PCR reads, yields one record per CDR3 protein. The data hold 400,000 to 550,000 distinct CDR3 sequences, with 16% observed a single time. In the case of this clonotype: The antigen is not known.

Time point denoted: newly diagnosed GD, antithyroid drugs for less than 3 months. PBMC RNA served as the TCR library source. The sample also formed part of further work on T cells in Graves' hyperthyroidism and ophthalmopathy. That report adds: Stable disease denoted Graves' hyperthyroidism without ophthalmopathy progression within 18 months. A median about 6.2 months before onset, the model predicted ophthalmopathy.

This clonotype was sampled from a woman aged 25 to 39 with Graves disease. Sequenced material: peripheral blood mononuclear cells (PBMCs), taken at new diagnosis, from a patient treated with antithyroid drugs.

CDR3 DNA sequence: TGCGCCAGCAGCCAAGGCGGGACAGGGTCTTATGGCTACACCTTC. Translation: CASSQGGTGSYGYTF. This chain joins TRBV4-1 and TRBJ1-2, with 9 bases identical to TRBD1. From germline, CDR1 is MGHRA and CDR2 YSYEKL. J gave up 5 bases and V 1 base, and 5 bases lay outside the gene matches. The CDR3 loop spans 15 amino acids.